What follows describes a single T cell receptor (beta chain). This table comes from immunoSEQ multiplex PCR, and its TCRdb copy is limited to in-frame clones, with some not included. The table shows about 150,000 clones, with around four fifths occurring only once. The sample belongs to a study of blood T cell repertoires in COVID-19. CDR3 length: 14 amino acids. The germline V gene encodes CDR1 LNHDA and CDR2 SQIVND (reference sequence). Trimming at V came to 6 bases and at J to 1 base, leaving 5 bases not matched to a gene. Sequenced input: peripheral blood. The rearrangement joins TRBV19 to TRBJ2-7; 8 nucleotides match TRBD1. This sequence originates from a woman aged 40 to 50 with active or convalescent COVID-19. This CDR3 reads CASRPGQGSYEQYF. CDR3 bases: TGTGCCAGTAGACCCGGACAGGGATCCTACGAGCAGTACTTC.